This TCR beta chain was identified in a study of STAT5B mutations in CD4+ large granular lymphocyte leukemia. Findings and limits, study-wide: Patient CD4-sorted repertoires looked more clonal than healthy CD4+ repertoires, even without putative leukemic clones. No patients shared main leukemic clonotypes, though approximately 26% appeared at low frequency elsewhere.

Profiled with immunoSEQ multiplex PCR; TCRdb holds only in-frame clones, not every one. The sample lists around 50,000 clones; roughly four fifths were seen once. Between the trimmed V and J ends, which lost 3 bases and 7 bases, there was a span of 9 bases. Germline V gives CDR1 LNHNV, CDR2 YYDKDF (reference sequence). The CDR3 covers 13 residues. Controls came from buffy coats of healthy blood donors. Remarks on this clone: Its antigen is currently unknown.

The source is a human donor in good health. The J gene is TRBJ1-4, the V gene TRBV15; D gene unclear. Sequencing was done on a sample of CD4+ T cells from blood buffy coats. CDR3 sequence reads: CATSRGSPEKLFF. Written as DNA, the CDR3 is TGTGCCACCAGCAGGGGGTCACCTGAAAAACTGTTTTTT.